This T cell receptor (beta chain) was captured in a study of blood T cell repertoires in COVID-19. Study at large: PBMCs, B-cell-depleted T cells, or T cells were the source of the cDNA or gDNA that made up the material.

In the authors' methods: Cell counts per sample came from amplifying reference gene primers. The protocol was immunoSEQ multiplex PCR, while the TCRdb copy is restricted to in-frame clones and leaves out a portion. The D gene and trimming were derived from the DNA, and the V and J assignments and clone size from that table. The profile shows roughly 42,000 clones, nearly 90% of them singletons. Germline lookup yields CDR1 MDHEN and CDR2 SYDVKM. The length of the CDR3 is 13 residues. V gave up 4 bases and J gave up 7 bases; unmatched junction bases: 6. This sequence was found in a man between 60 and 75 years old with acute or convalescent COVID-19. Specimen: peripheral blood. The chain has TRBV28 and TRBJ1-2; 7 nucleotides match TRBD1. The CDR3: CASSSDRDSGYTF. The CDR3 DNA follows: TGTGCCAGCAGTTCCGACAGGGATAGTGGCTACACCTTC.